This T cell receptor (beta chain) was retrieved from a study of CD8 T cell repertoires and HIV-1 epitope variants. On the study more broadly: T cells were stimulated with Twenty-five Gag and Nef peptides separately. The baseline condition was 1M T cells left uncultured. Controls were a CMV, EBV and flu pool, Ebola AY9, and no peptide. Study-wide results and caveats: Most of the nine antigen-specific clonotypes appeared cross-reactive to autologous or escape variants.

Assay: immunoSEQ multiplex PCR; the TCRdb copy retains only in-frame clones and omits some. Of over 6,000 clones listed, around three fifths are singletons. This CDR3 spans 15 amino acids. The V end lost 0 bases, the J end lost 1 base, and 10 bases lay between the germline ends. Per the germline V gene, CDR1 is MNHEY and CDR2 is SMNVEV (reference sequence). About this clone: The antigen is not known.

The material sequenced was cultured CD8+ T cells derived from PBMCs. The chain is built from TRBV27 and TRBJ2-7, with D perhaps TRBD2 (7 bases). The receptor comes from a male donor with HIV. The CDR3 DNA reads as TGTGCCAGCAGTTTATCCAGGGGAGGGTCCTACGAGCAGTACTTC. It encodes CASSLSRGGSYEQYF.